What follows are 13 T cell receptor beta chains derived from one specimen sequenced in a study of T cell responses to AZD1222 COVID-19 vaccine. Clones were sequenced by immunoSEQ multiplex PCR, and TCRdb holds only the in-frame ones, with some missing. The data show about 110,000 clones, around 90% seen once. The source was peripheral blood, collected 28 days after the second AZD1222 dose. These TCRs come from an adult who received the AZD1222 COVID-19 vaccine.

Concerning this clone itself: At one end, the junction sequence differs from germline, possibly due to a read error. This chain connects TRBV2 to TRBJ1-2; D unclear. Looked up from germline, CDR1 is SNHLY and CDR2 is FYNNEI. This CDR3 comprises 12 residues. DNA for the CDR3: TGTGCCAGCCGCCCCAACCGGTATGGCCACACCTTC. This gives the protein CASRPNRYGHTF.

V usage is TRBV6-4 and J usage is TRBJ1-2; 11 bases line up with TRBD1. J gave up 2 bases and V 5 bases, and 4 bases lay outside the gene matches. Germline V gene data show CDR1 as MRHNA and CDR2 as SNTAGT. The CDR3 covers 15 residues. DNA for the CDR3: TGTGCCAGCAGTTGGGGGACAGGGGGGAACTATGGCTACACCTTC. Its protein product is CASSWGTGGNYGYTF.

The J gene is TRBJ2-1, the V gene TRBV11-1; 8 nucleotides agree with TRBD2. CDR3 size: 15 residues. CDR1 and CDR2 from the germline V gene are SGHAT and FQDESV (reference sequence). Trimming removed 3 bases from V and 4 bases from J; junction bases left unmatched: 5. The CDR3 here is CASSLFRGGYNEQFF. The CDR3 bases are TGTGCCAGCAGCTTGTTTCGCGGGGGGTACAATGAGCAGTTCTTC.

V and J are TRBV11-3 and TRBJ2-7, with D unresolved. Per the germline V gene, CDR1 is SGHNT and CDR2 is YENEEA. V gave up 5 bases and J gave up 6 bases, with 11 bases separating them. There are 12 residues in the CDR3. The CDR3 sequence is CASSPLEREQYF. The CDR3 DNA is TGTGCCAGCAGCCCCCTAGAACGCGAGCAGTACTTC.

The chain has TRBV3-1 (or the pseudogene TRBV3-2) and TRBJ1-3; D uncertain. Trimming pared 1 base from V and 0 bases from J, leaving 10 bases between. The CDR3 contains 16 residues. The germline CDR1 and CDR2 sequences are LGHDT and YNNKEL (reference sequence). The CDR3 here is CASSQGQTTSGNTIYF. CDR3 DNA: TGTGCCAGCAGCCAAGGTCAGACTACCTCTGGAAACACCATATATTTT.

J is TRBJ1-1 and V is TRBV5-6, with a possible D match to TRBD1 (6 bases). Trimming stripped 0 bases from V and 4 bases from J, with 7 bases between. CDR1 and CDR2 (germline): SGHDT, YYEEEE. The CDR3 covers 13 residues. The CDR3 DNA sequence: TGTGCCAGCAGCTTGGAGGGGGGCACTGAAGCTTTCTTT. Translation: CASSLEGGTEAFF.

V gene TRBV10-3 combines with J gene TRBJ2-1, with D tentatively TRBD1 or TRBD2 (6 bases each). With 6 bases removed from V and 5 bases from J, the gap between germline ends came to 23 bases. The germline V gene has CDR1 ENHRY and CDR2 SYGVKD. The CDR3 totals 17 residues. The DNA of the CDR3 is TGTGCCATCAGCTTATATAGGGGGGCGGGGCCGGACAATGAGCAGTTCTTC. This codes for CAISLYRGAGPDNEQFF.

The V gene is TRBV5-4, the J gene TRBJ1-4, with D uncertain. With 1 base removed from V and 6 bases from J, the gap between germline ends came to 10 bases. The CDR3 contains 14 residues. Germline values: CDR1 SGHNT, CDR2 YYREEE (reference sequence). The CDR3 region is CASSLIGSDEKLFF. In DNA form, the CDR3 reads TGTGCCAGCAGCTTGATAGGGTCTGATGAAAAACTGTTTTTT.

V usage is TRBV6-2 or TRBV6-3 and J usage is TRBJ2-1, with 12 bases that match TRBD1. Germline V lookup: CDR1 MNHEY, CDR2 SVGEGT. The CDR3 spans 18 residues. Trimming took 4 bases from V and 4 from J; bases not matched to a gene: 11. The CDR3 DNA reads as TGTGCCAGCAGTTCGGTCCCCGGGGGACAGGGGGCGTACAATGAGCAGTTCTTC. Protein product: CASSSVPGGQGAYNEQFF.

The CDR3 sequence is CASSPGGNWIATNEKLFF. CDR3 bases: TGCGCCAGCAGCCCGGGAGGGAATTGGATTGCAACTAATGAAAAACTGTTTTTT. The genes are TRBV5-1 and TRBJ1-4; D is unresolved. Germline V gives CDR1 SGHRS, CDR2 YFSETQ. The V gene lost 4 bases and the J gene lost 0 bases, with 19 bases spanning the gap. This CDR3 contains 18 residues.

This sequence joins TRBV9 and TRBJ2-2, with 12 bases fitting TRBD2. V lost 3 bases and J lost 6; bases outside the gene matches: 6. Germline V CDR1 and CDR2: SGDLS, YYNGEE. The CDR3 has 16 residues. As DNA, the CDR3 is TGTGCCAGCAGCGATTGGACTAGCGGGATATCCGGGGAGCTGTTTTTT. Protein product: CASSDWTSGISGELFF.

The chain employs TRBV5-6 and TRBJ1-1; TRBD1 might be the D (5 bases). The CDR3 runs to 13 residues. The germline V gene has CDR1 SGHDT and CDR2 YYEEEE. The V and J ends lost 2 bases and 4 bases respectively, with 9 bases between them. CDR3 in DNA: TGTGCCAGCAGCTTAATGAGGGGCACTGAAGCTTTCTTT. Its translation: CASSLMRGTEAFF.

The table lists this clone with a few counts. The gene calls are TRBV5-1 and TRBJ2-7; TRBD1 matches at 11 bases. The V and J ends lost 0 bases and 5 bases, in that order; junction bases with no gene match: 1. The CDR3 is 14 residues long. CDR1 and CDR2 (germline): SGHRS, YFSETQ. CDR3 nucleotides: TGCGCCAGCAGCTTGGGGACAGGGGGCGACGAGCAGTACTTC. Encoded protein: CASSLGTGGDEQYF.